This entry features one T cell receptor beta chain sequence. Categorization into cohorts depended on clinical history that participants reported. Before being deemed recovered, Cohort 3 donors had two negative PCRs, clearance, or symptom resolution. Sequenced by immunoSEQ multiplex PCR; TCRdb stores in-frame clones only, minus some. The repertoire has more than 200,000 clones, about 90% of them found once; the top ten carry roughly a tenth. These data belong to a study of blood T cell repertoires in COVID-19. Study context: The cDNA or gDNA used as material had been derived from T cells, B-cell-depleted T cells, or PBMCs.

V trimming: 5 bases; J trimming: 0 bases; junction bases outside the gene matches: 6. The CDR3 consists of 16 residues. The germline CDR1 and CDR2 sequences are MNHEY and SVGEGT. The receptor was isolated from a man aged 25-40 years who had recovered from COVID-19. V usage is TRBV6-2 or TRBV6-3 and J usage is TRBJ1-5, with 8 bases identical to TRBD1. Material: PBMCs or T cells enriched from blood (not recorded which). The CDR3 bases are TGTGCCAGCAGTCCCGACAGGGGATATAGCAATCAGCCCCAGCATTTT. Its protein product is CASSPDRGYSNQPQHF.